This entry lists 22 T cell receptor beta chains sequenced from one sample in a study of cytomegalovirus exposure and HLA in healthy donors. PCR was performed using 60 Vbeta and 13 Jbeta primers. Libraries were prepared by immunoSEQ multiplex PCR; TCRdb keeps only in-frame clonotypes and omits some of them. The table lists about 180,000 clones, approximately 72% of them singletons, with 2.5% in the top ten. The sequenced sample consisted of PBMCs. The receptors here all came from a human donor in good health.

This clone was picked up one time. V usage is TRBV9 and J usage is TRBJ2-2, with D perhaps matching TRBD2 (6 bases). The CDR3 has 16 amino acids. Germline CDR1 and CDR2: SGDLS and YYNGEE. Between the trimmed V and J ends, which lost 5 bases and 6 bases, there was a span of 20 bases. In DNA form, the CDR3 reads TGTGCCAGCAGACCAGATGGGGGGTGGGAGGCCGGGGAGCTGTTTTTT. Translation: CASRPDGGWEAGELFF.

The CDR3 loop is CASSQTGAGQPQHF. CDR3 coding DNA: TGTGCCAGCAGCCAGACAGGGGCGGGGCAGCCCCAGCATTTT. The chain combines TRBV7-2 with TRBJ1-5, with 8 bases lining up with TRBD1. V gave up 5 bases and J gave up 7 bases; unmatched junction bases: 7. CDR3 size: 14 residues. Germline V CDR1 and CDR2: SGHTA, FQGNSA.

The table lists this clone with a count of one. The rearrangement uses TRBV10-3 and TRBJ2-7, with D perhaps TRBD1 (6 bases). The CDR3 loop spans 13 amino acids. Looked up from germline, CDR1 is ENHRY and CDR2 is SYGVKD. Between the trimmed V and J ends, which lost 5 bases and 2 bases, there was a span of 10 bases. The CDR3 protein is CAISPDRTYEQYF. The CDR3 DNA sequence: TGTGCCATCAGTCCTGACAGGACCTACGAGCAGTACTTC.

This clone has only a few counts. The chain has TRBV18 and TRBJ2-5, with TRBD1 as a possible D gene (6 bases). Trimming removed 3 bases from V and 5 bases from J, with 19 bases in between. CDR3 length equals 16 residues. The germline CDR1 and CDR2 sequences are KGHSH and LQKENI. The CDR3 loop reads CASSPLQGLSPETQYF. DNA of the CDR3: TGTGCCAGCTCACCCCTACAGGGATTAAGTCCGGAGACCCAGTACTTC.

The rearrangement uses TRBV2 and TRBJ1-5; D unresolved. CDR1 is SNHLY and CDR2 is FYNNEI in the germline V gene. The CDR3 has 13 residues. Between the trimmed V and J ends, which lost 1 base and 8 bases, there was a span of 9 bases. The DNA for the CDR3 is TGTGCCAGCAGTGAAGAGGAGATGGAGCCCCAGCATTTT. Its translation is CASSEEEMEPQHF.

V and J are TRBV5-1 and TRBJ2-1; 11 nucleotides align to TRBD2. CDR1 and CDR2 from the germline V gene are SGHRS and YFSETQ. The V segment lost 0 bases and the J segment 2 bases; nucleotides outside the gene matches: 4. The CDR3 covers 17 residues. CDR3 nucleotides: TGCGCCAGCAGCTTGGGAGGTAGCGGGGGGGCCTACAATGAGCAGTTCTTC. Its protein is CASSLGGSGGAYNEQFF.

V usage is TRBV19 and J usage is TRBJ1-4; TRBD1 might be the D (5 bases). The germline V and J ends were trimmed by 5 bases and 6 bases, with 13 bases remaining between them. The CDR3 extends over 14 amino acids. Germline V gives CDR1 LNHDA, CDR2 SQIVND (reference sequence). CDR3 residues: CASSASQGYEKLFF. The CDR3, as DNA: TGTGCCAGTAGTGCCTCTCAGGGATATGAAAAACTGTTTTTT. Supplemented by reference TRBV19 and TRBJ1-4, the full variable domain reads DGGITQSPKYLFRKEGQNVTLSCEQNLNHDAMYWYRQDPGQGLRLIYYSQIVNDFQKGDIAEGYSVSREKKESFPLTVTSAQKNPTAFYLCASSASQGYEKLFFGSGTQLSVL.

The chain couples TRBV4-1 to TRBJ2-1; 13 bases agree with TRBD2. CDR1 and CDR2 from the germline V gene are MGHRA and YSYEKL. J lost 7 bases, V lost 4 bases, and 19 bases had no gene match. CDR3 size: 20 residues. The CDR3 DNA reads TGCGCCAGCAGCCCGACCTCACTAGCGGGGGGGCTCGGGGTTAGAAATGAGCAGTTCTTC. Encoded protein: CASSPTSLAGGLGVRNEQFF.

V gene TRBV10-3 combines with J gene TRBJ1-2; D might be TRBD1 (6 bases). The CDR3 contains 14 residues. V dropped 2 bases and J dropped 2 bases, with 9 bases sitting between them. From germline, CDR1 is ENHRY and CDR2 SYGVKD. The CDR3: CAISERGGNYGYTF. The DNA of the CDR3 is TGTGCCATCAGTGAGAGGGGGGGAAACTATGGCTACACCTTC.

Here the CDR3 reads CASSPDRGPSPLHF. CDR3 in DNA: TGTGCCAGCAGCCCCGACAGGGGGCCTTCACCCCTCCACTTT. This chain joins TRBV11-1 and TRBJ1-6, with 10 bases identical to TRBD1. Germline V gene data show CDR1 as SGHAT and CDR2 as FQDESV (reference sequence). This CDR3 region has 14 residues. The J segment lost 9 bases and the V segment lost 5 bases, leaving 4 bases of the junction unmatched.

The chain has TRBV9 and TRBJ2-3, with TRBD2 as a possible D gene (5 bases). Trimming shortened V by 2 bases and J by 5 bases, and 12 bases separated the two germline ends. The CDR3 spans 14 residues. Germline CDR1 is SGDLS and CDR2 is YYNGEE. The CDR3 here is CASSVDEGRDTQYF. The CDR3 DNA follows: TGTGCCAGCAGCGTCGATGAGGGTAGAGATACGCAGTATTTT.

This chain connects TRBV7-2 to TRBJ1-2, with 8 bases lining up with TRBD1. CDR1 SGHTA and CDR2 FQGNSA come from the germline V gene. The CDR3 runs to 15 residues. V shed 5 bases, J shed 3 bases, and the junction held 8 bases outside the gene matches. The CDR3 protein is CASSRMATGDYGYTF. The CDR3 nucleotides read TGTGCCAGCAGCCGTATGGCGACAGGGGACTATGGCTACACCTTC.

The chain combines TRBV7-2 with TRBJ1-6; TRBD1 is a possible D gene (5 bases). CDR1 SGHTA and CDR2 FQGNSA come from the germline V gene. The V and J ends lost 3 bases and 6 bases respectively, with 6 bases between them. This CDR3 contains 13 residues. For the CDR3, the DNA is TGTGCCAGCAGCTTTCAGGGTAATTCACCCCTCCACTTT. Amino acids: CASSFQGNSPLHF. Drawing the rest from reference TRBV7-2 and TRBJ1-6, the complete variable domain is GAGVSQSPSNKVTEKGKDVELRCDPISGHTALYWYRQSLGQGLEFLIYFQGNSAPDKSGLPSDRFSAERTGGSVSTLTIQRTQQEDSAVYLCASSFQGNSPLHFGNGTRLTVT.

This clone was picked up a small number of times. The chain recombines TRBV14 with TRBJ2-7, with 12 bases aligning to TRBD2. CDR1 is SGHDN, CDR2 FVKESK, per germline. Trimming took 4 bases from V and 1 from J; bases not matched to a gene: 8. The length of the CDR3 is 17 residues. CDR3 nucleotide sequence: TGTGCCAGCAGCCTCTCGTCCGGACTAGCGGGGTCCTACGAGCAGTACTTC. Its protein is CASSLSSGLAGSYEQYF.

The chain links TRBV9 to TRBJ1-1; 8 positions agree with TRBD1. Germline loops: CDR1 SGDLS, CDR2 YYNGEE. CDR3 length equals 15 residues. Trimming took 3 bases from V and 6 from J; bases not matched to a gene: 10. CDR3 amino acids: CASSARVQGDAEAFF. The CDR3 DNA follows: TGTGCCAGCAGCGCCAGGGTACAGGGGGACGCTGAAGCTTTCTTT.

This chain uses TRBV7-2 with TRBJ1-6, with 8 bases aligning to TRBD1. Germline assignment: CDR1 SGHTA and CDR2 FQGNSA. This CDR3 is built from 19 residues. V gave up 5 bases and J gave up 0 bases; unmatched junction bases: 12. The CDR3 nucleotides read TGTGCCAGCAGCCGAGCAGGACAGGGAACGGGCTCCTATAATTCACCCCTCCACTTT. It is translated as CASSRAGQGTGSYNSPLHF.

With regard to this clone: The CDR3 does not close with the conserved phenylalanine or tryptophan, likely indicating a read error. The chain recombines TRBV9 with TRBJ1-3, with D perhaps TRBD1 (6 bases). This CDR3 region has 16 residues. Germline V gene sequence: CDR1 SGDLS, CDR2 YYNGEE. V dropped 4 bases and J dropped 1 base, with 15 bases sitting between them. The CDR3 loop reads CASSPRQTGSGNTIYS. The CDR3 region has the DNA TGTGCCAGCAGCCCCCGCCAAACAGGGTCTGGAAACACCATATATTCT.

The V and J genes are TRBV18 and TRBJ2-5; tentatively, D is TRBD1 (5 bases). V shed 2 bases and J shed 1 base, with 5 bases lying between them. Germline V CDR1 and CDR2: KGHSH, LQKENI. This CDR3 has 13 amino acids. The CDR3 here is CASSPRGQETQYF. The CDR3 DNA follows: TGTGCCAGCTCACCAAGGGGCCAAGAGACCCAGTACTTC.

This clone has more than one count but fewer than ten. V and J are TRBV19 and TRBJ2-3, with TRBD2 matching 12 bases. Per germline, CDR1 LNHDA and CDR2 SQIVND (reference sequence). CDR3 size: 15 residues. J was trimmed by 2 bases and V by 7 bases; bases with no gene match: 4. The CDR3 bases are TGTGCCAGTACCGGGACTAGCGGGTACACAGATACGCAGTATTTT. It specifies CASTGTSGYTDTQYF.

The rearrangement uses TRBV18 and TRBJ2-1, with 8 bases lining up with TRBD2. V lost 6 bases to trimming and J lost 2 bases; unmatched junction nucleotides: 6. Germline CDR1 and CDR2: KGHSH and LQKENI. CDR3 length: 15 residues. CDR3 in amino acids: CASSIPGLAYNEQFF. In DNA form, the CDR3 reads TGTGCCAGCTCGATCCCGGGACTAGCCTACAATGAGCAGTTCTTC.

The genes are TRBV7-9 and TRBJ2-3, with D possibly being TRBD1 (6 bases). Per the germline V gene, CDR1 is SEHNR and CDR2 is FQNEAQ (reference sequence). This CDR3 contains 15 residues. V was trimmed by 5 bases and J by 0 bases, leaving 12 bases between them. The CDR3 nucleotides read TGTGCCAGCAGCCGACAGGTCCTGAGCACAGATACGCAGTATTTT. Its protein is CASSRQVLSTDTQYF.

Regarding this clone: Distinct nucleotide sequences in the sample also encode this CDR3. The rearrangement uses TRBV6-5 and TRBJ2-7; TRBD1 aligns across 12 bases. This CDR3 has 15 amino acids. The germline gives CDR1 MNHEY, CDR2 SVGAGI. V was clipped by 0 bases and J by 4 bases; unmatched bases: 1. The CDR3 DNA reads TGTGCCAGCAGTTACTCGGGACAGGGGGCTTACGAGCAGTACTTC. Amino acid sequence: CASSYSGQGAYEQYF.